The entry that follows covers one T cell receptor beta chain sequence. The sample originates from a study of PD-L1 blockade in urothelial cancer. Repertoires were generated with immunoSEQ multiplex PCR, while TCRdb's copy carries only in-frame clones and drops some. The data contain roughly 49,000 clones, around 83% of them singletons. Regarding time point: pretreatment peripheral blood. Sequenced material: PBMCs, taken around atezolizumab (anti-PD-L1) treatment. The source is a man in his sixties with urothelial cancer.

CDR3 protein: CASSTGTGSNQPQHF. The CDR3 bases are TGTGCCAGCAGTACCGGGACAGGGAGCAATCAGCCCCAGCATTTT. This chain joins TRBV6-1 and TRBJ1-5; 9 nucleotides align to TRBD1. The CDR3 is 15 amino acids. The trim removed 5 bases at V and 1 base at J, leaving 3 bases unmatched. CDR1 MNHNS and CDR2 SASEGT come from the germline V gene.